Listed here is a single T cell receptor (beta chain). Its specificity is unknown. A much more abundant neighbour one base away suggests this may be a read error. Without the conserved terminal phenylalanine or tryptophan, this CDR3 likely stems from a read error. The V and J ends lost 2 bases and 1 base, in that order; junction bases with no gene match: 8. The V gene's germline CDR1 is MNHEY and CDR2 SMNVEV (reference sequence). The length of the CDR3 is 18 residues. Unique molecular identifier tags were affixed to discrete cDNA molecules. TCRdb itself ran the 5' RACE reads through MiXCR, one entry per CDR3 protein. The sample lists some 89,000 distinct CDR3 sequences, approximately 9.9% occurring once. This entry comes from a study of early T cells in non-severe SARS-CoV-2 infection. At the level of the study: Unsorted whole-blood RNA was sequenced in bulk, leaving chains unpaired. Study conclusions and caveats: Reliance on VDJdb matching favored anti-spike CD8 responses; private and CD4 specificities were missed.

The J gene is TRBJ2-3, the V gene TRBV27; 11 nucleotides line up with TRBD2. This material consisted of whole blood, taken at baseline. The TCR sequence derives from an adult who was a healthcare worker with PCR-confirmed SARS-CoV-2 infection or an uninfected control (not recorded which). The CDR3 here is CASSLRPLAGGRTDTQYL. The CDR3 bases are TGTGCCAGCAGTTTACGCCCTCTAGCGGGAGGTCGCACAGATACGCAGTATCTT.